This TCR beta chain comes out of a study of shared clonotypes between healthy human individuals. With V trimmed by 2 bases and J by 4 bases, 7 bases remained unmatched. The CDR3 is 15 amino acids. The germline V gene has CDR1 MNHNY and CDR2 SVGAGI (reference sequence). Clones were sequenced by immunoSEQ multiplex PCR, and TCRdb holds only the in-frame ones, with some missing. The sample records roughly 650,000 clones, 95% to 98% being singletons. V gene TRBV6-6 combines with J gene TRBJ2-5; TRBD2 matches 7 bases. This TCR derives from a woman aged 25 to 39 in good health. Sequenced material: naive CD4+ T cells sorted from blood. This sample's subset: CD45RA+ positively selected. CDR3 loop: CASSYEGGARETQYF. CDR3 bases: TGTGCCAGCAGTTACGAGGGAGGGGCTCGAGAGACCCAGTACTTC.